Following are 24 T cell receptor beta chains from one sample sequenced in a study of T-cell memory formation after mild COVID-19. MiXCR, applied by TCRdb to the 5' RACE reads, yields one record per CDR3 protein. Among approximately 170,000 distinct CDR3 sequences listed, 10% to 15% were seen once. The sequenced sample consisted of PBMCs or a T cell subset sorted from them (not recorded which). The receptors derive from a man between 18 and 35 years old who had mild COVID-19 (a few samples of this study predate the infection). Cell type and time point are not known.

The chain is built from TRBV5-1 and TRBJ1-2; no firm D call. The CDR3 is 13 residues long. V was pared by 1 base and J by 8 bases, with 12 bases between. The germline CDR1 and CDR2 sequences are SGHRS and YFSETQ. This CDR3 reads CASSLLGVRGYTF. The CDR3 DNA sequence: TGCGCCAGCAGCTTGTTGGGAGTTCGCGGCTACACCTTC.

The DNA of the CDR3 is TGCAGTGCTAGAGATTACACTAATCAGCCCCAGCATTTT. This gives the protein CSARDYTNQPQHF. The chain carries TRBV20-1 and TRBJ1-5; D uncertain. Trimming pared 0 bases from V and 4 bases from J, leaving 7 bases between. This CDR3 is built from 13 residues. The V gene's germline CDR1 is DFQATT and CDR2 SNEGSKA (reference sequence).

This clonotype appeared a few times. The chain couples TRBV5-1 to TRBJ2-2; D remains unclear. V gave up 4 bases and J gave up 2 bases, with 12 bases separating them. The CDR3 runs 15 residues. The germline CDR1 and CDR2 sequences are SGHRS and YFSETQ. CDR3 amino acids: CASSLGGSNTGELFF. CDR3 coding DNA: TGCGCCAGCAGCCTGGGCGGATCTAACACCGGGGAGCTGTTTTTT.

The chain uses TRBV2 and TRBJ1-5; possible D gene TRBD1, 5 bases. V lost 8 bases to trimming and J lost 6 bases, with 14 bases between them. Germline V gene lookup returns CDR1 SNHLY and CDR2 FYNNEI. The CDR3 is 13 amino acids. CDR3 protein: CASGGGGIQPQHF. CDR3 nucleotides: TGTGCCAGCGGCGGTGGGGGGATTCAGCCCCAGCATTTT.

The chain couples TRBV18 to TRBJ2-2; D gene ambiguous. The V gene lost 3 bases and the J gene lost 0 bases, with 11 bases spanning the gap. The CDR3 covers 16 residues. Germline V gene sequence: CDR1 KGHSH, CDR2 LQKENI. The CDR3 DNA reads TGTGCCAGCTCACCGTGGCAACCCACGAACACCGGGGAGCTGTTTTTT. Translation: CASSPWQPTNTGELFF.

The chain is built from TRBV29-1 and TRBJ1-1; possibly TRBD1 for D (5 bases). The V gene lost 8 bases and the J gene lost 2 bases, with 21 bases spanning the gap. The CDR3 contains 15 residues. The germline V gene has CDR1 SQVTM and CDR2 ANQGSEA. This chain's CDR3 is CSSRIRGAGNTEAFF. CDR3 DNA sequence: TGCAGCTCGCGGATCAGAGGGGCTGGTAACACTGAAGCTTTCTTT.

The chain uses TRBV12-3 or TRBV12-4 and TRBJ2-1, with a tentative D call TRBD2 (5 bases). V lost 5 bases to trimming and J lost 9 bases, with 14 bases between them. This CDR3 has 13 residues. The CDR3 loop reads CASSTSRAAEQFF. In nucleotides, the CDR3 is TGTGCCAGCAGTACCTCGCGGGCGGCTGAGCAGTTCTTC.

This clonotype was picked up a small number of times. J is TRBJ1-2 and V is TRBV6-6; D is unclear. In germline, CDR1 is MNHNY, CDR2 SVGAGI (reference sequence). The CDR3 runs to 14 residues. Trimming cost V 5 bases and J 9 bases, with 19 bases left between them. The CDR3 reads CASSPRGVIRSYTF. CDR3 bases: TGTGCCAGCAGTCCTCGCGGGGTTATTAGAAGCTACACCTTC.

The chain recombines TRBV14 with TRBJ2-5, with TRBD1 matching over 9 bases. Trimming removed 8 bases from V and 7 bases from J; junction bases left unmatched: 8. Germline loops: CDR1 SGHDN, CDR2 FVKESK. This CDR3 is 13 amino acids long. The CDR3 DNA reads TGTGCCAGCGCAGACAGGGGGTTTGGGACCCAGTACTTC. As protein: CASADRGFGTQYF.

This clonotype showed up just a few times. The CDR3 spells CSAITGNTEAFF. The CDR3 coding sequence is TGCAGTGCCATTACAGGGAACACTGAAGCTTTCTTT. This chain joins TRBV20-1 and TRBJ1-1, with TRBD1 as a possible D gene (5 bases). The ends were cut back, 6 bases at V and 1 base at J, with 9 bases in the middle. Germline V gene data show CDR1 as DFQATT and CDR2 as SNEGSKA (reference sequence). The CDR3 consists of 12 residues.

Only a few counts were recorded for this clonotype. V gene TRBV20-1 combines with J gene TRBJ2-5; 9 positions match TRBD1. Germline CDR1 DFQATT, CDR2 SNEGSKA (reference sequence). CDR3 length: 13 residues. The V and J ends lost 6 bases and 5 bases, in that order; junction bases with no gene match: 7. This CDR3 reads CSAPGTGFETQYF. The CDR3 bases are TGCAGTGCCCCCGGGACAGGGTTTGAGACCCAGTACTTC.

This sequence joins TRBV20-1 and TRBJ2-4; perhaps TRBD2 as D (6 bases). V lost 3 bases and J 0 bases, leaving 6 bases between the germline ends. Germline V CDR1 and CDR2: DFQATT, SNEGSKA (reference sequence). This CDR3 has 13 amino acids. CDR3 sequence: CSASGGAKNIQYF. The CDR3 coding sequence is TGCAGTGCTAGCGGGGGAGCCAAAAACATTCAGTACTTC.

The V call is TRBV29-1, the J call TRBJ1-6; D remains unclear. Germline loops: CDR1 SQVTM, CDR2 ANQGSEA. The CDR3 has 18 residues. The ends were cut back, 7 bases at V and 10 bases at J, with 32 bases in the middle. The CDR3: CSGPPPAREGLENSPLHF. The CDR3 bases are TGCAGCGGCCCCCCCCCCGCTAGGGAGGGTTTGGAAAACTCACCCCTCCACTTT.

The chain employs TRBV5-5 and TRBJ2-1; 8 nucleotides line up with TRBD1. Germline V CDR1 and CDR2: SGHKS, YYEKEE (reference sequence). Trimming at V came to 1 base and at J to 6 bases, leaving 6 bases not matched to a gene. The CDR3 contains 15 residues. CDR3 loop: CASSLPRTGTNEQFF. CDR3 bases: TGTGCCAGCAGCTTGCCCAGGACAGGGACCAATGAGCAGTTCTTC. The variable domain in full, with the rest retrieved from reference TRBV5-5 and TRBJ2-1, is DAGVTQSPTHLIKTRGQQVTLRCSPISGHKSVSWYQQVLGQGPQFIFQYYEKEERGRGNFPDRFSARQFPNYSSELNVNALLLGDSALYLCASSLPRTGTNEQFFGPGTRLTVL.

Only a few counts were recorded for this clonotype. The chain couples TRBV11-3 to TRBJ2-3; the D gene is possibly TRBD2 (7 bases). V lost 5 bases to trimming and J lost 0 bases, with 21 bases between them. The germline V gene has CDR1 SGHNT and CDR2 YENEEA. This CDR3 has 18 residues. DNA of the CDR3: TGTGCCAGCAGCAGCCGAGGGGGGGGGCAAAGAAGCACAGATACGCAGTATTTT. Its protein is CASSSRGGGQRSTDTQYF.

The rearrangement joins TRBV7-9 to TRBJ2-7; D could derive from TRBD1 or TRBD2 (6 bases each). Deletions cut 5 bases from V and 3 bases from J, with 11 bases between. There are 13 residues in the CDR3. From germline, CDR1 is SEHNR and CDR2 FQNEAQ (reference sequence). The CDR3 reads CASSPGDFYEQYV. The CDR3 DNA sequence: TGTGCCAGCAGCCCAGGGGACTTCTACGAGCAGTACGTC.

Ten or more counts support this clonotype. This chain connects TRBV7-2 to TRBJ1-2; 9 nucleotides agree with TRBD1. The junction had 7 bases not matched to a gene; V was cut back by 3 bases and J by 2 bases. This CDR3 has 16 amino acids. Germline V lookup: CDR1 SGHTA, CDR2 FQGNSA. The CDR3 bases are TGTGCCAGCAGCTTGGCTGGACAGGGGAGGAACTATGGCTACACCTTC. As protein: CASSLAGQGRNYGYTF.

In this sample, this clonotype turned up a few times. The chain combines TRBV4-3 with TRBJ2-1; 9 nucleotides match TRBD2. Germline CDR1 LGHNA, CDR2 YSLEER. Trimming at V came to 1 base and at J to 0 bases, leaving 4 bases not matched to a gene. CDR3 length equals 17 residues. For the CDR3, the DNA is TGCGCCAGCAGCCAAGCTAGCGGGATCCTCTCCTACAATGAGCAGTTCTTC. Translation gives CASSQASGILSYNEQFF.

There are a few counts of this clonotype. The gene calls are TRBV7-9 and TRBJ1-1; D possibly corresponds to TRBD1 (6 bases). Germline V gene data show CDR1 as SEHNR and CDR2 as FQNEAQ (reference sequence). Trimming took off 5 bases at V and 7 bases at J, with 14 bases between the two ends. The CDR3 runs to 13 residues. The CDR3 here is CASSPRGASEAFF. CDR3 nucleotide sequence: TGTGCCAGCAGCCCACGGGGGGCGAGTGAAGCTTTCTTT.

This clonotype was found a few times. The chain uses TRBV7-2 and TRBJ1-1; no reliable D call. Trimming stripped 5 bases from V and 5 bases from J, with 15 bases between. The CDR3 is made up of 14 amino acids. Germline lookup yields CDR1 SGHTA and CDR2 FQGNSA. The CDR3 is CASSPDPARTEAFF. CDR3 in DNA: TGTGCCAGCAGCCCGGACCCTGCGAGAACTGAAGCTTTCTTT.

This clonotype came up a few times. CDR3 sequence reads: CASSLTRGYSNQPQHF. In nucleotides, the CDR3 is TGTGCCAGCAGTCTAACTCGGGGATATAGCAATCAGCCCCAGCATTTT. The chain recombines TRBV6-5 with TRBJ1-5; D gene ambiguous. The V gene lost 5 bases and the J gene lost 0 bases, with 14 bases spanning the gap. The CDR3 contains 16 residues. CDR1 MNHEY and CDR2 SVGAGI come from the germline V gene.

The CDR3 region has the DNA TGTGCCAGTAGTGTAGGTATGAGCAATCAGCCCCAGCATTTT. It codes for CASSVGMSNQPQHF. The chain couples TRBV19 to TRBJ1-5; D is unresolved. CDR1 LNHDA and CDR2 SQIVND come from the germline V gene (reference sequence). Trimming pared 5 bases from V and 1 base from J, leaving 9 bases between. This CDR3 contains 14 residues.

The chain recombines TRBV7-2 with TRBJ1-1; D not certain. V lost 3 bases, J lost 1 base, and 9 bases lay in between. The germline V gene encodes CDR1 SGHTA and CDR2 FQGNSA. There are 14 residues in the CDR3. CDR3 bases: TGTGCCAGCAGCTTCGCAGGAACGAACACTGAAGCTTTCTTT. It is translated as CASSFAGTNTEAFF.

This clonotype was counted between two and nine times. V is TRBV7-2 and J is TRBJ2-7, with D possibly matching TRBD2 (6 bases). The CDR3 has 15 amino acids. Germline-derived CDR1 and CDR2 are SGHTA and FQGNSA. Trimming removed 5 bases from V and 4 bases from J, with 18 bases in between. CDR3 DNA sequence: TGTGCCAGCAGCATAGATCCGGGACTGTCATACGAGCAGTACTTC. The encoded protein is CASSIDPGLSYEQYF. The full variable domain, in which reference TRBV7-2 and TRBJ2-7 provide the parts outside the CDR3, is GAGVSQSPSNKVTEKGKDVELRCDPISGHTALYWYRQSLGQGLEFLIYFQGNSAPDKSGLPSDRFSAERTGGSVSTLTIQRTQQEDSAVYLCASSIDPGLSYEQYFGPGTRLTVT.